This T cell receptor (beta chain) derives from a study of chemoradiotherapy in HPV16-positive cancers (dated 2022 in TCRdb). About the study as a whole: Functional T-cell assays on cells from a couple of HPV16-positive patients defined candidate HPV-specific T-cell clones and common TCR motifs. Whether T-cell immunity against the HPV oncoproteins E6 and E7 changes during chemoradiotherapy and whether survival is affected by this immunity were examined in the study. Next, the candidate HPV-specific TCRs and motifs were followed in TCR repertoires from over 85 patients with HPV-related cancers.

Repertoires were sampled repeatedly over the course of chemoradiotherapy, so clonal expansion could be followed in the tumor microenvironment. The library was produced with the immunoSEQ multiplex PCR assay. The source is immuneACCESS, and TCRdb retained only in-frame sequences with V and J called. Part of the clones is not carried over; for the studies checked, unresolved V genes explain less than half of this, and the remainder is unexplained. The sample table records about 53,000 clones; more than 75% of these occur just once. The ten largest make up roughly 3.3% of the sample. About this clone itself: Its binding antigen is unknown. No base quality values were provided; no much bigger clone lies one nucleotide off.

The study at large found these results: In HPV16-positive patients, expansion of HPV-responsive T cells during chemoradiotherapy was associated with improved recurrence-free survival. Only a couple of HPV16-positive patients were used to derive the functional definition of HPV-specific T cells, and the survival association was reported for HPV16-positive patients. Expansion of candidate HPV-specific clones and E7-related TCR motifs was observed in the tumor microenvironment during treatment, whereas no such expansion was observed for non-HPV-specific T cells.

The sequence was obtained from a human donor with HPV-associated anogenital cancer. The source was blood, collected from a patient who underwent chemoradiotherapy.

Here the CDR3 is given as CASSPQVAGVGNEQFF. The sequence in DNA is TGTGCCAGCAGCCCCCAGGTAGCGGGAGTGGGCAATGAGCAGTTCTTC. The chain is encoded by TRBV7-3 joined to TRBJ2-1; 9 bases in between match TRBD2. The CDR3 runs 16 residues from the cysteine to the phenylalanine. This entry keeps only the CDR3 DNA: 48 bases, framed from base 1. Per the germline V gene, SGHTA is the CDR1 and FQGTGA is the CDR2. Compared with germline, V lacks 5 bases and J lacks 6 bases; bases without a gene match: 11.